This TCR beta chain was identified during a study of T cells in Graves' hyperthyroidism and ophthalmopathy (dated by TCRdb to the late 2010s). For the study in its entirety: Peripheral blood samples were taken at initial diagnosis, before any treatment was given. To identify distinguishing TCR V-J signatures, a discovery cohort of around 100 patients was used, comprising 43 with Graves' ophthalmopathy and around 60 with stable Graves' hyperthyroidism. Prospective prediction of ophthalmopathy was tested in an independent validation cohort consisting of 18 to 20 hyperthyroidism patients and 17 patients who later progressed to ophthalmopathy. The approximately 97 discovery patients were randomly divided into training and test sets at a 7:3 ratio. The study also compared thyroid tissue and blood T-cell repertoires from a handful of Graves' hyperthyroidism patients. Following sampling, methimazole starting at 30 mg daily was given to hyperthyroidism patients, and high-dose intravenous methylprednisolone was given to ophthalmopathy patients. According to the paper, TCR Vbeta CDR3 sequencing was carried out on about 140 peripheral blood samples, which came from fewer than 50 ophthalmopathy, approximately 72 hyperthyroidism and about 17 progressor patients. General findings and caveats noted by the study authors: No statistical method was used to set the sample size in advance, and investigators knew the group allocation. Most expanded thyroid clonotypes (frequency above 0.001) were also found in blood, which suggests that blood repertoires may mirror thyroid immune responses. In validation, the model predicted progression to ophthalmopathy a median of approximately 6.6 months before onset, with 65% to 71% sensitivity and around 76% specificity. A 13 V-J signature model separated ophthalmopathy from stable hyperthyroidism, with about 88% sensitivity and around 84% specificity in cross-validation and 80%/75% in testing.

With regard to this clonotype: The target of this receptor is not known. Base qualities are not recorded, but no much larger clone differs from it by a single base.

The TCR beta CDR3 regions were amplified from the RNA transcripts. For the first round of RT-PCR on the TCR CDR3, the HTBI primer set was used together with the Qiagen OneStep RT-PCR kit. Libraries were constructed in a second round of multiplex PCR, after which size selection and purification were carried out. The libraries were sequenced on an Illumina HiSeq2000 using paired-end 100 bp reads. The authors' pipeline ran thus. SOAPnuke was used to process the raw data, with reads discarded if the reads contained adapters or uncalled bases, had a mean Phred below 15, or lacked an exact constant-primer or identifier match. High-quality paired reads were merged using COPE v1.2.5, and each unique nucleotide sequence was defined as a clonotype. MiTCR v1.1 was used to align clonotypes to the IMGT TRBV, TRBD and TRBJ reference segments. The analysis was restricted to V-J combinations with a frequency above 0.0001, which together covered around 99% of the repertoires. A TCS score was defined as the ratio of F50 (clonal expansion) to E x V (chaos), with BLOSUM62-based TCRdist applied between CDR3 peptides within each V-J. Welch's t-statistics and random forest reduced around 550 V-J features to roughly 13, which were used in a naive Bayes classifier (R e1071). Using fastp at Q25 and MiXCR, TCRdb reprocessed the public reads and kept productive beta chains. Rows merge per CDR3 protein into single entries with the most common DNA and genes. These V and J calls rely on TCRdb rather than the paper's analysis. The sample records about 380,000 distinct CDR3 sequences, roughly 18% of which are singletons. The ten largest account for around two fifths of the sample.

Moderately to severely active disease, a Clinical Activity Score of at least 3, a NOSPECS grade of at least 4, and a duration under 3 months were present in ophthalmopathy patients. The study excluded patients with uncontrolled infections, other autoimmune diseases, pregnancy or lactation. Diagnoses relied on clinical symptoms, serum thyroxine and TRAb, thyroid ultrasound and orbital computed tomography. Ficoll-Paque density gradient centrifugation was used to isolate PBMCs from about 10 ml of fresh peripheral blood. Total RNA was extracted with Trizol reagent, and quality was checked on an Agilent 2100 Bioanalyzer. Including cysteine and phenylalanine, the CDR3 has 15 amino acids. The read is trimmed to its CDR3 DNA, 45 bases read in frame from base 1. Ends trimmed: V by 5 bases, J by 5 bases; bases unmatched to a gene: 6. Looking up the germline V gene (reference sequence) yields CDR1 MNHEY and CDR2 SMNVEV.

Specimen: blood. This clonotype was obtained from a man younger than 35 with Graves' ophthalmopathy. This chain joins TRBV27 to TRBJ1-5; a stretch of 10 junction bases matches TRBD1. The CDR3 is CASSPQTGGDQPQHF. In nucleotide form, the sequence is TGTGCCAGCAGTCCACAGACAGGGGGCGATCAGCCCCAGCATTTT.